The rows below give T cell receptor beta chains drawn from one sample of a study of T-cell reconstitution after alpha-beta-depleted transplantation in children. TCRdb called the PCR reads again in MiXCR, with one record for every CDR3 protein. The table records more than 200,000 distinct CDR3 sequences, about 8.8% of them present only once. The sample was PBMCs from the stem cell graft donor, taken from the stem cell graft. Receptors originate from a human donor who donated a stem cell graft to a child with SCID. CDR3s include the opening cysteine and the closing phenylalanine or tryptophan. The order of the fields is J gene, V gene, CDR3 protein.

j_gene: TRBJ2-3; v_gene: TRBV4-3; CDR3aa: CASSQDAGGADTQYF
j_gene: TRBJ2-6; v_gene: TRBV18; CDR3aa: CASSLTGAGSSGANVLTF
j_gene: TRBJ2-3; v_gene: TRBV4-2; CDR3aa: CASSQDPQRSMDTQYF
j_gene: TRBJ2-3; v_gene: TRBV5-1; CDR3aa: CASSLLVSGGSTDTQYF
j_gene: TRBJ2-1; v_gene: TRBV10-3; CDR3aa: CAIRGQSSYNEQFF
j_gene: TRBJ2-7; v_gene: TRBV27; CDR3aa: CASSRDRGGYEQYF
j_gene: TRBJ1-1; v_gene: TRBV5-1; CDR3aa: CASSGGGGNTEAFF
j_gene: TRBJ1-2; v_gene: TRBV11-2; CDR3aa: CASSPQGDGYTF
j_gene: TRBJ1-2; v_gene: TRBV11-2; CDR3aa: CASSARQGSINYGYTF
j_gene: TRBJ1-2; v_gene: TRBV6-1; CDR3aa: CASNAGTVNYGYTF
j_gene: TRBJ2-3; v_gene: TRBV7-2; CDR3aa: CASSPGPRDTQYF
j_gene: TRBJ2-7; v_gene: TRBV5-1; CDR3aa: CASSATLAGERYEQYF
j_gene: TRBJ2-6; v_gene: TRBV18; CDR3aa: CASSPYGTGGSGANVLTF
j_gene: TRBJ1-6; v_gene: TRBV16; CDR3aa: CASSQSWQGNSPLHF
j_gene: TRBJ1-1; v_gene: TRBV5-1; CDR3aa: CASSRKSQGTEAFF
j_gene: TRBJ2-7; v_gene: TRBV5-1; CDR3aa: CASSLSGAYEQYF
j_gene: TRBJ1-2; v_gene: TRBV4-2; CDR3aa: CASSPRLLGYGYTF
j_gene: TRBJ2-1; v_gene: TRBV11-1; CDR3aa: CASSLFGRGSYNEQFF
j_gene: TRBJ1-1; v_gene: TRBV28; CDR3aa: CASVTGTLMNTEAFF
j_gene: TRBJ2-3; v_gene: TRBV2; CDR3aa: CASRVTASTDMQYF
j_gene: TRBJ2-1; v_gene: TRBV7-2; CDR3aa: CASSLAESSYNEQFF
j_gene: TRBJ2-7; v_gene: TRBV15; CDR3aa: CATKIGTGQYGEQYF